This T cell receptor (beta chain) was documented in a study of naive and memory T cell subsets. An equimolar mix of two oligonucleotides served as the beta constant-region primer for TRBC1 and TRBC2. Four rounds of PCR amplified the ligated cDNA using nested alpha and beta constant-region primers plus SP2. The cDNA 3' end received a ligated single-stranded oligonucleotide carrying the SP2 primer and a 12-nucleotide UMI. TCRdb processed the UMI-ligation and nested PCR reads anew with MiXCR; each CDR3 protein has one entry. The sample has approximately 150,000 distinct CDR3 sequences, roughly 20% seen once; the top ten hold roughly 0.1%. General study findings and limits: A few larger clonotypes appeared in naive repertoires, especially CD8, possibly memory cells re-expressing CD45RA.

V was shortened by 6 bases and J by 0 bases, with 5 bases between the two germline ends. Per germline, CDR1 SNHLY and CDR2 FYNNEI. The length of the CDR3 is 12 residues. For this clonotype: What it binds is unknown.

CMV status came from CD4+ T cell IFNgamma after overnight CMV lysate stimulation of fresh PBMCs. Cells stained for CD3, CD4, CD8, CD45RA, CD27 and viability were sorted into four CD45RA/CD27 subsets. V and J are TRBV2 and TRBJ1-1, with D unclear. Sample: naive CD4+ T cells from blood. The clonotype was recovered from a human donor in good health. The CDR3 DNA is TGTGCCAGCAGCACTATGAACACTGAAGCTTTCTTT. It yields the protein CASSTMNTEAFF. The full variable domain, with the rest looked up from reference TRBV2 and TRBJ1-1, is EPEVTQTPSHQVTQMGQEVILRCVPISNHLYFYWYRQILGQKVEFLVSFYNNEISEKSEIFDDQFSVERPDGSNFTLKIRSTKLEDSAMYFCASSTMNTEAFFGQGTRLTVV.